The 19 T cell receptor beta chains below all came from one sample that was sequenced in a study of shared clonotypes between healthy human individuals. Assay used: immunoSEQ multiplex PCR; TCRdb lists only in-frame clones, some missing. This table holds about 1,900,000 clones, about 95% found once. Terminally differentiated effector memory CD45RA+ cells were excluded from the naive CD8 cells, which were CD45RO-negative and positively selected for CCR7. Material: naive CD8+ T cells sorted from blood. The receptor source for this set is a man between 18 and 29 years old in good health.

To note about this clone: Within the sample, other DNA sequences also encode this same CDR3. V is TRBV7-9 and J is TRBJ2-7, with 7 bases aligning to TRBD1. Germline trimming cut 2 bases from V and 1 base from J; bases unmatched to any gene: 5. Germline loops: CDR1 SEHNR, CDR2 FQNEAQ (reference sequence). CDR3 length equals 15 residues. CDR3 protein: CASSLSGGSSYEQYF. The CDR3 bases are TGTGCCAGCAGCTTATCAGGGGGAAGTTCCTACGAGCAGTACTTC.

To note about this clone: Other DNA sequences in the sample encode the same CDR3. J is TRBJ1-2 and V is TRBV10-3, with a possible D match to TRBD1 (5 bases). The CDR3 is made up of 14 amino acids. CDR1 is ENHRY, CDR2 SYGVKD, per germline. The germline V and J ends were trimmed by 0 bases and 3 bases, with 8 bases remaining between them. The CDR3 sequence is CAISESGRDYGYTF. CDR3 in DNA: TGTGCCATCAGTGAGTCGGGGCGGGACTATGGCTACACCTTC.

The V gene is TRBV13, the J gene TRBJ2-7, with D maybe TRBD1 (5 bases). This CDR3 has 14 residues. CDR1 and CDR2 from the germline V gene are PRHDT and FYEKMQ (reference sequence). V lost 1 base, J lost 2 bases, and 9 bases lay in between. The CDR3 region has the DNA TGTGCCAGCAGCTTAGAGACAGCCACCTACGAGCAGTACTTC. Translated: CASSLETATYEQYF.

The chain is built from TRBV7-9 and TRBJ2-5; a weak D match, TRBD2 (6 bases). The V end lost 4 bases, the J end lost 5 bases, and 17 bases lay between the germline ends. This CDR3 region has 15 residues. Germline V gene lookup returns CDR1 SEHNR and CDR2 FQNEAQ (reference sequence). The CDR3 here is CASSYPRGEGETQYF. In DNA form, the CDR3 reads TGTGCCAGCAGCTACCCGCGGGGAGAAGGGGAGACCCAGTACTTC.

The chain carries TRBV27 and TRBJ2-7; 12 bases align to TRBD2. Per the germline V gene, CDR1 is MNHEY and CDR2 is SMNVEV (reference sequence). Losses at the gene ends were 4 bases for V and 5 bases for J; bases not matched to a gene: 6. The CDR3 consists of 15 residues. The CDR3 here is CASSSLAGGPDEQYF. The CDR3 nucleotides are TGTGCCAGCAGTTCCCTAGCGGGAGGGCCGGACGAGCAGTACTTC.

Comments on this clone: This specimen includes other DNA sequences encoding the same CDR3. The V call is TRBV7-9, the J call TRBJ2-5; D may be TRBD1 or TRBD2 (5 bases each). Trimming removed 4 bases from V and 1 base from J, with 7 bases in between. The germline V gene has CDR1 SEHNR and CDR2 FQNEAQ (reference sequence). This CDR3 is 13 amino acids long. The CDR3 DNA is TGTGCCAGCAGCTCGGGGCTCCAAGAGACCCAGTACTTC. It codes for CASSSGLQETQYF. The variable domain in full, completed from reference TRBV7-9 and TRBJ2-5, reads DTGVSQNPRHKITKRGQNVTFRCDPISEHNRLYWYRQTLGQGPEFLTYFQNEAQLEKSRLLSDRFSAERPKGSFSTLEIQRTEQGDSAMYLCASSSGLQETQYFGPGTRLLVL.

This CDR3 is CASSLTTSGVTDTQYF. Here the CDR3 DNA reads TGCGCCAGCAGCTTGACGACTAGCGGGGTCACAGATACGCAGTATTTT. The chain is built from TRBV5-1 and TRBJ2-3; 11 nucleotides agree with TRBD2. With V trimmed by 1 base and J by 2 bases, 3 bases remained unmatched. Looked up from germline, CDR1 is SGHRS and CDR2 is YFSETQ. This CDR3 comprises 16 residues.

The chain has TRBV7-9 and TRBJ2-6, with 7 bases identical to TRBD1. This CDR3 is built from 15 residues. CDR1 is SEHNR, CDR2 FQNEAQ, per germline (reference sequence). With V trimmed by 4 bases and J by 3 bases, 3 bases remained unmatched. The DNA for the CDR3 is TGTGCCAGCAGCTCCGCAGGGGGTGGGGCCAACGTCCTGACTTTC. Encoded protein: CASSSAGGGANVLTF.

The chain links TRBV7-6 to TRBJ2-1; possibly TRBD1 or TRBD2 for D (6 bases each). The CDR3 extends over 16 amino acids. Germline loops: CDR1 SGHVS, CDR2 FNYEAQ. The V gene lost 1 base and the J gene lost 3 bases, with 13 bases spanning the gap. For the CDR3, the DNA is TGTGCCAGCAGCTTAGGCGGGGACATGGACTACAATGAGCAGTTCTTC. This encodes CASSLGGDMDYNEQFF.

This chain connects TRBV7-8 to TRBJ2-7; D is perhaps TRBD2 (6 bases). Trimming took off 1 base at V and 0 bases at J, with 16 bases between the two ends. CDR3 length: 17 amino acids. CDR1 SGHVS and CDR2 FQNEAQ come from the germline V gene. The chain's CDR3 is CASSLDLSGTLSYEQYF. The CDR3 nucleotides read TGTGCCAGCAGCTTAGATTTGTCCGGGACTCTCTCCTACGAGCAGTACTTC.

The chain is built from TRBV18 and TRBJ2-7, with a tentative D call TRBD1 (6 bases). Germline CDR1 is KGHSH and CDR2 is LQKENI. The CDR3 has 15 amino acids. The ends were cut back, 2 bases at V and 2 bases at J, with 13 bases in the middle. CDR3 nucleotides: TGTGCCAGCTCACCAGGATCAGGGGTGGCCTACGAGCAGTACTTC. This encodes CASSPGSGVAYEQYF. Filled out from reference TRBV18 and TRBJ2-7, the complete variable domain reads NAGVMQNPRHLVRRRGQEARLRCSPMKGHSHVYWYRQLPEEGLKFMVYLQKENIIDESGMPKERFSAEFPKEGPSILRIQQVVRGDSAAYFCASSPGSGVAYEQYFGPGTRLTVT.

This chain joins TRBV6-5 and TRBJ2-5; 9 bases line up with TRBD1. This CDR3 is built from 13 residues. Germline V gives CDR1 MNHEY, CDR2 SVGAGI. The V and J ends lost 6 bases and 5 bases, in that order; junction bases with no gene match: 4. The CDR3 sequence: CASREQGAETQYF. CDR3 coding DNA: TGTGCCAGCAGGGAACAGGGGGCCGAGACCCAGTACTTC.

The rearrangement links TRBV2 to TRBJ2-1; 7 bases are a match to TRBD2. Germline V gene lookup returns CDR1 SNHLY and CDR2 FYNNEI. The trim removed 4 bases at V and 5 bases at J, leaving 5 bases unmatched. This CDR3 region has 14 residues. CDR3 loop: CASSGGLQNNEQFF. CDR3 nucleotide sequence: TGTGCCAGCAGTGGGGGACTACAAAACAATGAGCAGTTCTTC.

This clone occurred once. The chain employs TRBV27 and TRBJ2-2, with D possibly TRBD1 on 6 matching bases. The V gene's germline CDR1 is MNHEY and CDR2 SMNVEV (reference sequence). The CDR3 extends over 16 amino acids. The germline V and J ends were trimmed by 5 bases and 1 base, with 14 bases remaining between them. Written as DNA, the CDR3 is TGTGCCAGCAGTAAAAGACAGGCCCGGAACACCGGGGAGCTGTTTTTT. This sequence encodes CASSKRQARNTGELFF.

Note on this clone: Other DNA sequences of this sample code for an identical CDR3. The rearrangement links TRBV19 to TRBJ2-7; no clear D. Trimming left V 4 bases short and J 3 bases short, with 4 bases between. The CDR3 consists of 11 residues. CDR1 is LNHDA and CDR2 is SQIVND in the germline V gene (reference sequence). The CDR3 is CASSNGYEQYF. DNA for the CDR3: TGTGCCAGTAGTAATGGCTACGAGCAGTACTTC.

This chain connects TRBV6-1 to TRBJ1-5; a possible D gene is TRBD1 (5 bases). The CDR3 runs to 16 residues. Looked up from germline, CDR1 is MNHNS and CDR2 is SASEGT. V dropped 3 bases and J dropped 5 bases, with 17 bases sitting between them. CDR3 sequence (DNA): TGTGCCAGCAGTGAGCTCCGGGGCCCCAGTGATCAGCCCCAGCATTTT. Translating gives CASSELRGPSDQPQHF.

Remarks on this clone: This specimen includes other DNA sequences encoding the same CDR3. The V call is TRBV5-6, the J call TRBJ2-7; D is unclear. Germline V CDR1 and CDR2: SGHDT, YYEEEE. Trimming cost V 0 bases and J 3 bases, with 7 bases left between them. The CDR3 spans 13 residues. The chain's CDR3 is CASSLGDNYEQYF. The CDR3 DNA reads as TGTGCCAGCAGCTTGGGCGACAACTACGAGCAGTACTTC.

This chain joins TRBV7-9 and TRBJ2-5; D not certain. Germline V gene sequence: CDR1 SEHNR, CDR2 FQNEAQ (reference sequence). This CDR3 has 14 amino acids. V dropped 5 bases and J dropped 1 base, with 11 bases sitting between them. CDR3 amino acids: CASSLPAPQETQYF. DNA of the CDR3: TGTGCCAGCAGCCTCCCCGCTCCCCAAGAGACCCAGTACTTC.

The chain is built from TRBV5-6 and TRBJ2-5, with D tentatively TRBD2 (7 bases). V was trimmed by 3 bases and J by 5 bases, leaving 14 bases between them. The CDR3 spans 14 residues. Germline V lookup: CDR1 SGHDT, CDR2 YYEEEE. The CDR3 loop is CASSWGGPGETQYF. For the CDR3, the DNA is TGTGCCAGCAGCTGGGGGGGCCCTGGGGAGACCCAGTACTTC.